The source of this TCR beta chain is a study of T cells in Graves' hyperthyroidism and ophthalmopathy. Whole-study findings and limits: A model using 13 V-J features told ophthalmopathy apart from stable hyperthyroidism.

What was amplified from RNA transcripts were TCR beta CDR3 regions. The TCR CDR3 first-round RT-PCR relied on the HTBI primer set. TCRdb reprocessed the multiplex PCR reads via MiXCR and lists one record per CDR3 protein. The sample shows roughly 500,000 distinct CDR3 sequences, approximately 44% of them seen only once. Clinical symptoms, serum thyroxine and TRAb, thyroid ultrasound and orbital computed tomography together formed the diagnostic basis. This clonotype appeared many times. Its target is unknown. The germline V and J ends were trimmed by 4 bases and 2 bases, with 6 bases remaining between them. The CDR3 is made up of 12 amino acids. Germline loops: CDR1 SNHLY, CDR2 FYNNEI.

Sequences were obtained from peripheral blood or thyroid tissue (not recorded which). This TCR derives from an adult woman with Graves' disease, either hyperthyroidism or ophthalmopathy (not recorded which). V usage is TRBV2 and J usage is TRBJ2-7; D not certain. CDR3 protein: CASSAPTYEQYF. The CDR3 region has the DNA TGTGCCAGCAGTGCTCCTACCTACGAGCAGTACTTC.